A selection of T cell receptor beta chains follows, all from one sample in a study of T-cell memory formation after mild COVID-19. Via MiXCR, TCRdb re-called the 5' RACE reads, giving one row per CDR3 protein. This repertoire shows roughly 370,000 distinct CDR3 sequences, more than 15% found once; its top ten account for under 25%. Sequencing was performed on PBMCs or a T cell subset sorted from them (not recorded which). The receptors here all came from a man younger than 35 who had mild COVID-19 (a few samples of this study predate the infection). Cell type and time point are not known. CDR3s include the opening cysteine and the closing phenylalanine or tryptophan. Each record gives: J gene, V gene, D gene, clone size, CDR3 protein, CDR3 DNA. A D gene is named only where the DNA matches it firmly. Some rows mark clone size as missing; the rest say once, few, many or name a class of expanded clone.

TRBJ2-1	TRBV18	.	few	CASSPPASRLNEQFF	TGTGCCAGCTCACCACCGGCATCCCGTCTTAATGAGCAGTTCTTC
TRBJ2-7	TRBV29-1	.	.	CSVGTDEQYF	TGCAGCGTGGGGACGGACGAGCAGTACTTC
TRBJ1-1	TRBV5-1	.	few	CASRPQGPNTEAFF	TGCGCCAGCAGACCACAGGGACCGAACACTGAAGCTTTCTTT
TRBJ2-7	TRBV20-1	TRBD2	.	CSAPTLAGAGGYEQYF	TGCAGTGCCCCGACTCTAGCGGGGGCCGGGGGCTACGAGCAGTACTTC
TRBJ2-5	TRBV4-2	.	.	CASSQEGPQETQYF	TGTGCCAGCAGCCAAGAGGGTCCCCAAGAGACCCAGTACTTC
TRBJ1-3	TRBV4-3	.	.	CASSQGGADSGNTIYF	TGCGCCAGCAGCCAAGGAGGGGCCGACTCTGGAAACACCATATATTTT
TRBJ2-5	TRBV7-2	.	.	CASSSQGGGQETQYF	TGTGCCAGCAGCTCCCAGGGGGGGGGCCAAGAGACCCAGTACTTC
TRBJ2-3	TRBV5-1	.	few	CASSLVGSGDTQYF	TGCGCCAGCAGCTTGGTTGGTAGTGGAGATACGCAGTATTTT
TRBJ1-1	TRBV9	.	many	CASAPGPQNTEAFF	TGTGCCAGCGCCCCCGGGCCCCAGAACACTGAAGCTTTCTTT
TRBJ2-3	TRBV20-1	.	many	CSATRGGFTDTQYF	TGCAGTGCTACGAGGGGGGGTTTCACAGATACGCAGTATTTT
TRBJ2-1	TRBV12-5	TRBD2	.	CASGLVLQRGGNEQFF	TGTGCTAGTGGTTTGGTACTTCAGCGGGGGGGCAATGAGCAGTTCTTC
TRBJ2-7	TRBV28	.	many	CASRENSYEQYF	TGTGCCAGCAGAGAAAACTCCTACGAGCAGTACTTC
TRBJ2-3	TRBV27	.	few	CASSLIPGTLRGDTQYF	TGTGCCAGCAGTTTGATCCCCGGGACCCTAAGAGGGGATACGCAGTATTTT
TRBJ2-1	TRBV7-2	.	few	CASSPDGGAKQFF	TGTGCCAGCAGCCCTGACGGAGGGGCCAAGCAGTTCTTC
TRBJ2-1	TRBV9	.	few	CASSVVGNSYNEQFF	TGTGCCAGCAGCGTAGTGGGGAACTCCTACAATGAGCAGTTCTTC
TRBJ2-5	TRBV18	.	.	CASSPPTVGTQYF	TGTGCCAGCTCACCACCCACCGTTGGGACCCAGTACTTC
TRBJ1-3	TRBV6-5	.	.	CASSYSPGSGNTIYF	TGTGCCAGCAGTTACTCTCCGGGATCCGGAAACACCATATATTTT
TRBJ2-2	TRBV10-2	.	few	CASTYAENTGELFF	TGCGCCAGCACCTACGCCGAGAACACCGGGGAGCTGTTTTTT
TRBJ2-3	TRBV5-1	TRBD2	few	CASSFERGGGLTDTQYF	TGCGCCAGCAGCTTCGAGCGGGGGGGCGGACTCACAGATACGCAGTATTTT
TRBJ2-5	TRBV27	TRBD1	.	CASSKRGQIQETQYF	TGTGCCAGCAGTAAACGGGGACAGATCCAAGAGACCCAGTACTTC
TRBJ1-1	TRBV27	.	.	CASSSDRLNTEAFF	TGTGCCAGCAGTTCCGACAGGCTGAACACTGAAGCTTTCTTT
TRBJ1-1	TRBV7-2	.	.	CASSLALVNTEAFF	TGTGCCAGCAGCTTAGCGCTGGTCAACACTGAAGCTTTCTTT
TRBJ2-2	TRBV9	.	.	CASSATGELFF	TGTGCCAGCAGTGCTACCGGGGAGCTGTTTTTT
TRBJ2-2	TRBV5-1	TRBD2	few	CASSVLAGANTGELFF	TGCGCCAGCAGCGTCTTAGCGGGAGCGAACACCGGGGAGCTGTTTTTT
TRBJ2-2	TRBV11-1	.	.	CASSPVGVLGTGELFF	TGTGCCAGCAGCCCGGTCGGGGTGCTGGGCACCGGGGAGCTGTTTTTT
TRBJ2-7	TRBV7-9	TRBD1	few	CASSDWDSSYEQYF	TGTGCCAGCAGTGACTGGGACAGTTCCTACGAGCAGTACTTC
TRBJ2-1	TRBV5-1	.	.	CASSYARILGDEQFF	TGCGCCAGCAGCTACGCCCGGATTTTAGGCGATGAGCAGTTCTTC